This TCR beta chain was sequenced in a study of molecular identifiers for immune sequencing clone quantification. Study results and limitations: Whereas clones above 20 RNA copies held under 1% of naive-cell molecules, they held over 97% of effector molecules.

Turning to this clonotype: Its specificity is unknown. This may arise from a read error, as a much more abundant clone is one base away.

Bulk TCR libraries used previously described methods and listed TCR primers. Each CDR3 protein is one row after TCRdb ran MiXCR on the PCR reads. This table has about 300,000 distinct CDR3 sequences, roughly 23% appearing once. The sequence was collected from a human donor in good health. Some libraries in this study had Jurkat cell RNA spiked in. The material sequenced was naive CD8+ T cells from blood, with Jurkat cell RNA spiked in. Described subset: FACS-sorted CD8+CD4-CCR7+CD45RA+ naive T cells.

The DNA for the CDR3 is TGTGCCAGCAACTTGGGCTGGAACACCGGGGAGCTGTTTTTT. Protein sequence: CASNLGWNTGELFF. The chain links TRBV5-3 to TRBJ2-2; D unclear. TRBV5-3 is filed as an ORF, its function uncertain. The ends were cut back, 8 bases at V and 1 base at J, with 12 bases in the middle. CDR3 size: 14 residues.